What follows are 16 T cell receptor beta chains derived from one specimen sequenced in a study of cytomegalovirus exposure and HLA in healthy donors. The assay was immunoSEQ multiplex PCR, and TCRdb's table has in-frame clones only and misses some. The sample lists 85,000 to 120,000 clones, roughly 90% occurring once. Sequencing used PBMCs. Receptors originate from a woman aged 18-30 years in good health and CMV-seropositive.

J is TRBJ1-1 and V is TRBV4-1, with 9 nucleotides matching TRBD1. Germline V gene data show CDR1 as MGHRA and CDR2 as YSYEKL. The ends lost 1 base at V and 8 bases at J; junction bases unmatched: 5. The CDR3 runs to 14 residues. CDR3 DNA sequence: TGCGCCAGCAGCCAAGGGCTCGGGACAGGGGAAGCTTTCTTT. Translation: CASSQGLGTGEAFF.

The V gene is TRBV5-6, the J gene TRBJ1-2; TRBD1 might be the D (5 bases). The V gene lost 4 bases and the J gene lost 4 bases, with 11 bases spanning the gap. Germline V gene lookup returns CDR1 SGHDT and CDR2 YYEEEE. This CDR3 is 13 amino acids long. The CDR3 bases are TGTGCCAGCAGCCCAGGACAAGGCTATGGCTACACCTTC. Translation: CASSPGQGYGYTF.

The CDR3, as DNA: TGTGCCAGCAGTTTTAGTCTATCGGGGTCTCAGCCCCAGCATTTT. It is translated as CASSFSLSGSQPQHF. The chain recombines TRBV28 with TRBJ1-5; no clear D. The CDR3 loop spans 15 amino acids. Germline assignment: CDR1 MDHEN and CDR2 SYDVKM. V lost 3 bases to trimming and J lost 6 bases, with 15 bases between them.

This chain connects TRBV7-8 to TRBJ2-2, with D tentatively TRBD1 (6 bases). Germline values: CDR1 SGHVS, CDR2 FQNEAQ. This CDR3 has 10 residues. V lost 4 bases to trimming and J lost 16 bases, with 10 bases between them. CDR3 sequence reads: CASSSDSPFF. The CDR3 DNA follows: TGTGCCAGCAGCTCGGACAGTCCGTTTTTT. The full variable domain, in which reference TRBV7-8 and TRBJ2-2 provide the parts outside the CDR3, is GAGVSQSPRYKVAKRGQDVALRCDPISGHVSLFWYQQALGQGPEFLTYFQNEAQLDKSGLPSDRFFAERPEGSVSTLKIQRTQQEDSAVYLCASSSDSPFFGEGSRLTVL.

The CDR3 sequence is CASIKGGGGEKLFF. CDR3 sequence (DNA): TGTGCCAGCATTAAGGGGGGAGGGGGTGAAAAACTGTTTTTT. The chain employs TRBV6-1 and TRBJ1-4, with D possibly matching TRBD1 (6 bases). Deletions cut 7 bases from V and 7 bases from J, with 16 bases between. This CDR3 region has 14 residues. Germline V gene lookup returns CDR1 MNHNS and CDR2 SASEGT.

The chain links TRBV6-1 to TRBJ2-7, with D perhaps matching TRBD1 (6 bases). Trimming removed 3 bases from V and 5 bases from J, with 11 bases in between. The CDR3 runs to 13 residues. Germline CDR1 MNHNS, CDR2 SASEGT. CDR3 protein: CASSEAGVNEQYV. The CDR3 DNA reads TGTGCCAGCAGTGAGGCAGGGGTAAACGAGCAGTACGTC.

J is TRBJ2-1 and V is TRBV27; 8 bases fit TRBD1. This CDR3 is built from 15 residues. V trimming: 5 bases; J trimming: 9 bases; junction bases outside the gene matches: 12. In germline, CDR1 is MNHEY, CDR2 SMNVEV (reference sequence). CDR3 coding DNA: TGTGCCAGCAGTGGGATCCAGGGGGCGCGAATTGAGCAGTTCTTC. Amino acids: CASSGIQGARIEQFF.

The genes are TRBV28 and TRBJ1-3; 7 bases align to TRBD1. The CDR3 covers 15 residues. Germline lookup yields CDR1 MDHEN and CDR2 SYDVKM. Unmatched junction bases numbered 7, after V lost 5 bases and J lost 3 bases. This CDR3 reads CASSVTGRIGNTIYF. In DNA, the CDR3 is TGTGCCAGCAGTGTGACAGGGCGAATTGGAAACACCATATATTTT.

This clone was picked up a small number of times. The chain couples TRBV10-3 to TRBJ2-7, with D possibly matching TRBD2 (6 bases). Looked up from germline, CDR1 is ENHRY and CDR2 is SYGVKD. V was clipped by 7 bases and J by 4 bases, with 17 bases between them. The CDR3 covers 14 residues. CDR3 coding DNA: TGTGCCATCACGGGTGGGCAGGAGGGATACGAGCAGTACTTC. It is translated as CAITGGQEGYEQYF.

The gene calls are TRBV5-4 and TRBJ2-5, with TRBD1 matching 7 bases. Germline trimming cut 0 bases from V and 1 base from J; bases unmatched to any gene: 0. The germline V gene encodes CDR1 SGHNT and CDR2 YYREEE (reference sequence). The CDR3 spans 14 residues. The CDR3 nucleotides read TGTGCCAGCAGCTTGGGACAGGGCCAAGAGACCCAGTACTTC. It is translated as CASSLGQGQETQYF.

This chain uses TRBV2 with TRBJ1-1, with 9 bases identical to TRBD1. CDR3 length equals 14 residues. Unmatched junction bases numbered 2, after V lost 5 bases and J lost 1 base. Germline loops: CDR1 SNHLY, CDR2 FYNNEI. CDR3 DNA sequence: TGTGCCAGCAGTACAGGGGGCGAGAACACTGAAGCTTTCTTT. Encoded protein: CASSTGGENTEAFF.

This clone showed up just once. The germline gene is not matched at one end of the junction; a read error may be the cause. The chain links TRBV28 to TRBJ1-1; D is undetermined. The CDR3 is made up of 13 amino acids. CDR1 is MDHEN, CDR2 SYDVKM, per germline. CDR3: CASSLTLRTGAFF. In nucleotides, the CDR3 is TGTGCCAGCAGTTTAACTCTTCGGACTGGAGCTTTCTTT.

This rearrangement joins TRBV28 to TRBJ2-7; 13 bases agree with TRBD2. Germline assignment: CDR1 MDHEN and CDR2 SYDVKM. This CDR3 contains 16 residues. The V gene end was trimmed by 4 bases and the J gene end by 3 bases; junction bases not matched to a gene: 6. The CDR3 loop is CASSSGGTSGDYEQYF. In DNA, the CDR3 is TGTGCCAGCAGTTCAGGAGGGACTAGCGGGGACTACGAGCAGTACTTC.

The chain combines TRBV20-1 with TRBJ1-1; the D gene is possibly TRBD1 (6 bases). The germline gives CDR1 DFQATT, CDR2 SNEGSKA (reference sequence). This CDR3 comprises 11 residues. The CDR3 sequence: CRPQGNTEAFF. The DNA of the CDR3 is TGCAGACCACAGGGGAACACTGAAGCTTTCTTT.

The CDR3 loop reads CASSLELTYTEAFF. The CDR3 DNA sequence: TGTGCCAGCAGCTTAGAGTTGACATACACTGAAGCTTTCTTT. V gene TRBV11-2 combines with J gene TRBJ1-1; D is ambiguous. The germline V gene has CDR1 SGHAT and CDR2 FQNNGV. CDR3 length equals 14 residues. V shed 0 bases and J shed 3 bases, with 8 bases lying between them.

The chain carries TRBV7-9 and TRBJ2-7; 10 bases agree with TRBD1. Germline values: CDR1 SEHNR, CDR2 FQNEAQ (reference sequence). J lost 5 bases, V lost 2 bases, and 6 bases had no gene match. CDR3 length: 15 residues. This CDR3 reads CASSLSGTGVHEQYF. CDR3 DNA sequence: TGTGCCAGCAGCTTATCCGGGACAGGGGTCCACGAGCAGTACTTC.